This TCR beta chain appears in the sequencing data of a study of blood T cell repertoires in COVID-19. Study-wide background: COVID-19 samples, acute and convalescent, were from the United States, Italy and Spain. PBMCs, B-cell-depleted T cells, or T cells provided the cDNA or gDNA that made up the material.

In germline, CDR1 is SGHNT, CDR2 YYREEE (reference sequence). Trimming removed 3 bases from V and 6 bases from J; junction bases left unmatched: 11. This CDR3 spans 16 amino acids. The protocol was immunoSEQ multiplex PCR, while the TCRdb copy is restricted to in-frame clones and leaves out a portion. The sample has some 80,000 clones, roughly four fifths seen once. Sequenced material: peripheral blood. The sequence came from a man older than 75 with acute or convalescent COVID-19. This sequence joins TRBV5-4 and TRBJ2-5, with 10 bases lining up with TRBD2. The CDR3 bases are TGTGCCAGCAGCTCGGGGGGCCTAGCGGGGGAAAAGACCCAGTACTTC. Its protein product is CASSSGGLAGEKTQYF.